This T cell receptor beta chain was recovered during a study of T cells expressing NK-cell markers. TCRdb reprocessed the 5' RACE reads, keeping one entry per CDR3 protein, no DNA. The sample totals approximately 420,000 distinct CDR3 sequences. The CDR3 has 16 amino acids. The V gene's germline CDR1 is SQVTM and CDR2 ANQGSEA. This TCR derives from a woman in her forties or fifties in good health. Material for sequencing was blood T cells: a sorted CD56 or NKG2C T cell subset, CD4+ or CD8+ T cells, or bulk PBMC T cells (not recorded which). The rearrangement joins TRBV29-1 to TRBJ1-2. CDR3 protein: CSVEDRSEAANYGYTF.